This T cell receptor (beta chain) was recovered during a study of T cells in Graves' hyperthyroidism and ophthalmopathy. Authors of the study amplified TCR beta CDR3 regions from RNA transcripts. An initial round of RT-PCR targeting the TCR CDR3 relied on the HTBI primer set. TCRdb re-analysed the multiplex PCR reads in MiXCR, keeping a single row per CDR3 protein. The table lists about 300,000 distinct CDR3 sequences, approximately 18% of them singletons. Overall study results and limits: In the analysis, a 13 V-J model separated ophthalmopathy from stable hyperthyroidism. Blood also contained most expanded thyroid clonotypes above 0.001.

There are 12 residues in the CDR3. J gave up 5 bases and V 9 bases, and 5 bases lay outside the gene matches. Germline CDR1 and CDR2: LNHDA and SQIVND (reference sequence). There are a few counts of this clonotype. Antigen: not known. Not enrolled were patients with uncontrolled infection, other autoimmune disease, pregnancy or lactation. Out of approximately 10 ml of fresh peripheral blood came the PBMCs. J is TRBJ2-3 and V is TRBV19, with 7 nucleotides matching TRBD2. Sequencing used blood. The receptor comes from a man in his fifties or sixties with Graves' ophthalmopathy. CDR3: CASRPGGDTQYF. In nucleotides, the CDR3 is TGTGCCAGCCGGCCGGGAGGAGATACGCAGTATTTT.